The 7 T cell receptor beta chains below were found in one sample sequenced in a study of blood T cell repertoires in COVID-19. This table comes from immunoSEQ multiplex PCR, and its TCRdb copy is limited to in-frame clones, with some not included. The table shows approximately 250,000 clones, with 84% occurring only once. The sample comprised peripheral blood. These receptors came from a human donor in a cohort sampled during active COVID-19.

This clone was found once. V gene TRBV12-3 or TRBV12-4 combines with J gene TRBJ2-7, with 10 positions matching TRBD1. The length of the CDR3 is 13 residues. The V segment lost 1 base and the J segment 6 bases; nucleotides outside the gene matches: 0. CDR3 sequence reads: CASSLGTGGEQYF. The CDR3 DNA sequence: TGTGCCAGCAGTTTAGGGACAGGGGGCGAGCAGTACTTC.

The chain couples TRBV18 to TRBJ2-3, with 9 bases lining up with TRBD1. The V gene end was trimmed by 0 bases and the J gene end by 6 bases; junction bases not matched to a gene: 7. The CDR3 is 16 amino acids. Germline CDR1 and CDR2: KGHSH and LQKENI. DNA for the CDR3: TGTGCCAGCTCACCACCCGGGACAGGGCCCGAGGATACGCAGTATTTT. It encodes CASSPPGTGPEDTQYF.

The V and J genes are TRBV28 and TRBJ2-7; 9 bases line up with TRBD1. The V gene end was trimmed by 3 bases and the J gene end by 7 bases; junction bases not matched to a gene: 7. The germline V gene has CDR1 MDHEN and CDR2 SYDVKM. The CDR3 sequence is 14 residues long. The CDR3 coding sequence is TGTGCCAGCAGTTTGGGACAGGGAGTGGGGGAGCAGTACTTC. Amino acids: CASSLGQGVGEQYF. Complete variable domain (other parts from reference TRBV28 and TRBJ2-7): DVKVTQSSRYLVKRTGEKVFLECVQDMDHENMFWYRQDPGLGLRLIYFSYDVKMKEKGDIPEGYSVSREKKERFSLILESASTNQTSMYLCASSLGQGVGEQYFGPGTRLTVT.

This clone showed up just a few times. DNA for the CDR3: TGTGCCAGCAGTTACGGGGCAGGGACTAACTATGGCTACACCTTC. This sequence encodes CASSYGAGTNYGYTF. This chain joins TRBV6-8 and TRBJ1-2, with D perhaps TRBD1 (5 bases). V was cut by 2 bases and J by 0 bases, with 10 bases left in between. The CDR3 has 15 amino acids. Germline loops: CDR1 MNHGY, CDR2 SAAAGT.

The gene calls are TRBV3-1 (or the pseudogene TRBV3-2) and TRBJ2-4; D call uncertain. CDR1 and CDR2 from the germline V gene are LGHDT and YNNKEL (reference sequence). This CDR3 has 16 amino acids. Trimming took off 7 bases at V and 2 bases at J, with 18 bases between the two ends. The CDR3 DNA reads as TGTGCCAGCACTGATAATGTGGGCGCAACCAAAAACATTCAGTACTTC. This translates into CASTDNVGATKNIQYF.

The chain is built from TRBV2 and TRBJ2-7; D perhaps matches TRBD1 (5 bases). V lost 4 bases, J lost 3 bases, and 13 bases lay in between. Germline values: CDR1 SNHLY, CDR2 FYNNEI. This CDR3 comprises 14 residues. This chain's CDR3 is CASSAQAGDYEQYF. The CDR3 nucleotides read TGTGCCAGCAGTGCACAGGCCGGTGACTACGAGCAGTACTTC.

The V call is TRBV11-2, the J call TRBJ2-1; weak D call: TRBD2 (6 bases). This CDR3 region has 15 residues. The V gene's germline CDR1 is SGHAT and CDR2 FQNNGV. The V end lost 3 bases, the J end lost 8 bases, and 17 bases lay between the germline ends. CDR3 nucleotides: TGTGCCAGCAGCTTCGCGGCGGGGCAACACTATGAGCAGTTCTTC. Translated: CASSFAAGQHYEQFF.